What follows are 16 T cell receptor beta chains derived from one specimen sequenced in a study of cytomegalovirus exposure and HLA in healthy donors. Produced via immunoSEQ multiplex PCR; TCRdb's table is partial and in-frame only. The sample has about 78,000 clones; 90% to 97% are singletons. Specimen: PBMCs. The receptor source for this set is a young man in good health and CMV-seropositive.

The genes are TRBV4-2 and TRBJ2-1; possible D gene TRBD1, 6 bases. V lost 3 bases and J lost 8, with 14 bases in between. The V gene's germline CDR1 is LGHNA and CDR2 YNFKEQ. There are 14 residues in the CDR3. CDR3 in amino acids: CASSQTQTGHEQFF. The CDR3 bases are TGTGCCAGCAGCCAGACTCAGACAGGCCATGAGCAGTTCTTC.

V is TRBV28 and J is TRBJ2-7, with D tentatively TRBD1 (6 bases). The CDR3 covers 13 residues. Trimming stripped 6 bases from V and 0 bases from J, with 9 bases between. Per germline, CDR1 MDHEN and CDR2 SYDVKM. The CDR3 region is CASSDRHSYEQYF. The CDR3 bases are TGTGCCAGCAGCGACAGGCACTCCTACGAGCAGTACTTC. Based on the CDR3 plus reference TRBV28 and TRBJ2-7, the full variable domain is DVKVTQSSRYLVKRTGEKVFLECVQDMDHENMFWYRQDPGLGLRLIYFSYDVKMKEKGDIPEGYSVSREKKERFSLILESASTNQTSMYLCASSDRHSYEQYFGPGTRLTVT.

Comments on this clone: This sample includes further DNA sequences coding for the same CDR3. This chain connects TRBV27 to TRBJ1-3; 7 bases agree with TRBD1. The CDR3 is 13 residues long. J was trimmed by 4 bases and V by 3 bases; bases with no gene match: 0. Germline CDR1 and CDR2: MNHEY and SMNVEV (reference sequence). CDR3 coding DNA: TGTGCCAGCAGTTTGGACAGGGGAAACACCATATATTTT. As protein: CASSLDRGNTIYF.

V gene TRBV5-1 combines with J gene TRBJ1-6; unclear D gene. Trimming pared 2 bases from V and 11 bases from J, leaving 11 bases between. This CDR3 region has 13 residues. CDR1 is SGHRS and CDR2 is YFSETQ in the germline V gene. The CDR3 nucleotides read TGCGCCAGCAGCTTAGGAGGTTCTACACCCCTCCACTTT. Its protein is CASSLGGSTPLHF.

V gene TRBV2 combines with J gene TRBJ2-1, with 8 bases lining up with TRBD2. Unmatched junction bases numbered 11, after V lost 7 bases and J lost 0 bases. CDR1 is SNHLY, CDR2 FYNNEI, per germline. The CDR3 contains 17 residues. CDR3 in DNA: TGTGCCAGCAACCCGGGGGGGGGTTTAAGCTCCTACAATGAGCAGTTCTTC. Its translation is CASNPGGGLSSYNEQFF. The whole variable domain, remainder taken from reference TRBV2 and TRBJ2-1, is EPEVTQTPSHQVTQMGQEVILRCVPISNHLYFYWYRQILGQKVEFLVSFYNNEISEKSEIFDDQFSVERPDGSNFTLKIRSTKLEDSAMYFCASNPGGGLSSYNEQFFGPGTRLTVL.

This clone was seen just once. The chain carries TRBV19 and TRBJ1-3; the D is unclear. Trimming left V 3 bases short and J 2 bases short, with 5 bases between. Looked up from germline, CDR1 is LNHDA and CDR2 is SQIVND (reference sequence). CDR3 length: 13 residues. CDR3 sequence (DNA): TGTGCCAGTAGTATCCAGACTGGAAACACCATATATTTT. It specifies CASSIQTGNTIYF.

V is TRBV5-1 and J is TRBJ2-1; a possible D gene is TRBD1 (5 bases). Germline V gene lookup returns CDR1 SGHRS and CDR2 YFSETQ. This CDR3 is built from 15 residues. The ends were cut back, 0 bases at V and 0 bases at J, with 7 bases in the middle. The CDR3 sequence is CASSLGGFSYNEQFF. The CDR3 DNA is TGCGCCAGCAGCTTGGGGGGCTTCTCCTACAATGAGCAGTTCTTC.

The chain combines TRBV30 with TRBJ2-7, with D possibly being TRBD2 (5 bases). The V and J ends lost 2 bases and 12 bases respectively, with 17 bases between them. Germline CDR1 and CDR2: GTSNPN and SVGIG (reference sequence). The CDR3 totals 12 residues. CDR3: CAWSTSGVSLYF. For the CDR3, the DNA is TGTGCCTGGAGTACCAGCGGTGTCTCCCTGTACTTC.

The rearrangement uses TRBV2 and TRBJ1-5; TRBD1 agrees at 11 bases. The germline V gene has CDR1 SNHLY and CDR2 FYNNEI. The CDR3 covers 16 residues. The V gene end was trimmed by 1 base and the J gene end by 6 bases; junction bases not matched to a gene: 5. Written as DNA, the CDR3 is TGTGCCAGCAGTGAAGGCAGGACAGGGGGCGGTCAGCCCCAGCATTTT. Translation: CASSEGRTGGGQPQHF. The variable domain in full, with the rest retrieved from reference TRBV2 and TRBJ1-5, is EPEVTQTPSHQVTQMGQEVILRCVPISNHLYFYWYRQILGQKVEFLVSFYNNEISEKSEIFDDQFSVERPDGSNFTLKIRSTKLEDSAMYFCASSEGRTGGGQPQHFGDGTRLSIL.

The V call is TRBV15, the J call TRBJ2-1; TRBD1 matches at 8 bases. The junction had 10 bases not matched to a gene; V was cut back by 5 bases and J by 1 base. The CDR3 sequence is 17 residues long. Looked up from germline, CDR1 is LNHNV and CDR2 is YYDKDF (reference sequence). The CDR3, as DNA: TGTGCCACCAGCGCTATAAACAGGGGGGCATCCTACAATGAGCAGTTCTTC. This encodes CATSAINRGASYNEQFF.

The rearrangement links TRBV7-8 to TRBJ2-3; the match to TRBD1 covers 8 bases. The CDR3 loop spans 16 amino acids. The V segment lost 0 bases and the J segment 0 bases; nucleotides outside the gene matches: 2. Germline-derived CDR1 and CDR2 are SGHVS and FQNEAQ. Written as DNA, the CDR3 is TGTGCCAGCAGCTTAGCCAGGGGGCCGAGCACAGATACGCAGTATTTT. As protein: CASSLARGPSTDTQYF.

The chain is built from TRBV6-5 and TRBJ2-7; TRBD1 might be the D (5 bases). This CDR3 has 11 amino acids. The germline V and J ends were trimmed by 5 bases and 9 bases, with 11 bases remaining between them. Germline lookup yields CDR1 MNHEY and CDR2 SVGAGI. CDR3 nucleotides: TGTGCCAGCAGTCACCAAGGGGCGCAGTACTTC. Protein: CASSHQGAQYF.

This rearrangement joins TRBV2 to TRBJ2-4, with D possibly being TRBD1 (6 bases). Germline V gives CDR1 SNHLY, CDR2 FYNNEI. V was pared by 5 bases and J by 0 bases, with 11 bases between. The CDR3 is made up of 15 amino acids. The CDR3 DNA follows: TGTGCCAGCAGTCTCGACAGGCTAGCCAAAAACATTCAGTACTTC. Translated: CASSLDRLAKNIQYF.

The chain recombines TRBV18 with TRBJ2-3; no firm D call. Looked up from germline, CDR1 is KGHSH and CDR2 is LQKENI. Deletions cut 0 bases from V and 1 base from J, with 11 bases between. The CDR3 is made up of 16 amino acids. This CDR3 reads CASSPPVQLGTDTQYF. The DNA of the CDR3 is TGTGCCAGCTCACCACCGGTCCAACTCGGCACAGATACGCAGTATTTT. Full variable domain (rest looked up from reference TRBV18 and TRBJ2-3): NAGVMQNPRHLVRRRGQEARLRCSPMKGHSHVYWYRQLPEEGLKFMVYLQKENIIDESGMPKERFSAEFPKEGPSILRIQQVVRGDSAAYFCASSPPVQLGTDTQYFGPGTRLTVL.

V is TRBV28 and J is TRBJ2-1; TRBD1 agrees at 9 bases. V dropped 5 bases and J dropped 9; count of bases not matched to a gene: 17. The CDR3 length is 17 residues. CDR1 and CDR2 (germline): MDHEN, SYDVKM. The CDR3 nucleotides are TGTGCCAGCAGTCCCAGGGGACAGGGTACTTTTAACAGTGAGCAGTTCTTC. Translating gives CASSPRGQGTFNSEQFF.

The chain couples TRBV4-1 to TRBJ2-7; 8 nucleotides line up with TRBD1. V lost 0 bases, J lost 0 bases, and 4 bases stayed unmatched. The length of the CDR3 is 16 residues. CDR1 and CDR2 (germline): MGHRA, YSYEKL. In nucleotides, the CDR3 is TGCGCCAGCAGCCAAGACAGGACAGGGTCCTCCTACGAGCAGTACTTC. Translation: CASSQDRTGSSYEQYF.